This T cell receptor (beta chain) was retrieved from a study of graft-versus-host responses after intestinal transplantation. Study results and limitations: Graft-donor T cell macrochimerism in patients accompanied high graft-versus-host to host-versus-graft clonal ratios in allografts.

For this clone: As yet, its antigen is unknown.

Assay: immunoSEQ multiplex PCR; the TCRdb copy retains only in-frame clones and omits some. The table includes fewer than 110,000 clones, about 87% detected once. From germline, CDR1 is SGHKS and CDR2 YYEKEE (reference sequence). The length of the CDR3 is 15 residues. V was pared by 0 bases and J by 8 bases, with 17 bases between. The chain links TRBV5-5 to TRBJ1-2; a possible D gene is TRBD1 (5 bases). This receptor was taken from a human donor who was the organ donor for an intestinal transplant. The source was unstimulated CD4+ T cells sorted from spleen or lymph node cells, collected before transplant. CDR3 sequence (DNA): TGTGCCAGCAGCTTGGAGCTCAGGGTAATAGGGGGCTACACCTTC. Its protein product is CASSLELRVIGGYTF. The variable domain in full, completed from reference TRBV5-5 and TRBJ1-2, reads DAGVTQSPTHLIKTRGQQVTLRCSPISGHKSVSWYQQVLGQGPQFIFQYYEKEERGRGNFPDRFSARQFPNYSSELNVNALLLGDSALYLCASSLELRVIGGYTFGSGTRLTVV.